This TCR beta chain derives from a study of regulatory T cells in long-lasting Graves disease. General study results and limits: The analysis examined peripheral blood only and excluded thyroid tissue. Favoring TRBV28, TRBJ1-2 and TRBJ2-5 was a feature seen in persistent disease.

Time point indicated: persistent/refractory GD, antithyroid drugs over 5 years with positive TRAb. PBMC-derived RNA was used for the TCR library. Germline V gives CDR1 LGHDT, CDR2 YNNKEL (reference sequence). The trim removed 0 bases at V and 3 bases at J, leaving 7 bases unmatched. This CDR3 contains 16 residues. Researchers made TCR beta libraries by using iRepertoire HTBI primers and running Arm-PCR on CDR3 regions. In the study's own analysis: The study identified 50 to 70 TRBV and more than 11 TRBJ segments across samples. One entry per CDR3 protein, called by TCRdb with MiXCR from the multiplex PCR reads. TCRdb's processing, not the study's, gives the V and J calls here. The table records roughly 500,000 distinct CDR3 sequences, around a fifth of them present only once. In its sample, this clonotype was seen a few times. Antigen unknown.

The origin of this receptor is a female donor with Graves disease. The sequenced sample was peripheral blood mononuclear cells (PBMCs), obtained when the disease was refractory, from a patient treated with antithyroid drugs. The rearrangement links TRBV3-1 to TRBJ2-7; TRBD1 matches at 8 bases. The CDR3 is CASSQDLGTGIYEQYF. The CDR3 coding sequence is TGTGCCAGCAGCCAAGATCTTGGGACAGGTATCTACGAGCAGTACTTC.